This TCR beta chain is from a study of shared clonotypes between healthy human individuals. The study's findings and limits: When compared with the clonotypes that were shared by all four sorted-subset donors, the non-shared clonotypes turned out to have lower generation probabilities.

In germline, CDR1 is ENHRY, CDR2 SYGVKD. V was pared by 3 bases and J by 8 bases, with 11 bases of the junction left unmatched. The CDR3 is 17 residues long. Assay runs were performed at deep level. Some clones are missing from TCRdb's copy, which holds only in-frame ones; the method was immunoSEQ multiplex PCR. The profile covers about 2.1 million clones, with approximately 92% appearing a single time and 1.5% to 2% taken by the ten largest. Regarding this clone: The antigen remains undetermined.

Naive CD8 cells were CD45RO-negative, positively selected for CCR7, excluding terminally differentiated effector memory CD45RA+ cells. The TCR originated in a man aged 18 to 30 in good health. Some clones in this sample may be carry-over from other donors' samples. The sequenced material came from naive CD8+ T cells from PBMCs. This rearrangement joins TRBV10-3 to TRBJ2-1; the match to TRBD2 covers 12 bases. The DNA of the CDR3 is TGTGCCATCAGTGATATACTAGCGGGAGGTCTTCGGGATGAGCAGTTCTTC. It encodes CAISDILAGGLRDEQFF.